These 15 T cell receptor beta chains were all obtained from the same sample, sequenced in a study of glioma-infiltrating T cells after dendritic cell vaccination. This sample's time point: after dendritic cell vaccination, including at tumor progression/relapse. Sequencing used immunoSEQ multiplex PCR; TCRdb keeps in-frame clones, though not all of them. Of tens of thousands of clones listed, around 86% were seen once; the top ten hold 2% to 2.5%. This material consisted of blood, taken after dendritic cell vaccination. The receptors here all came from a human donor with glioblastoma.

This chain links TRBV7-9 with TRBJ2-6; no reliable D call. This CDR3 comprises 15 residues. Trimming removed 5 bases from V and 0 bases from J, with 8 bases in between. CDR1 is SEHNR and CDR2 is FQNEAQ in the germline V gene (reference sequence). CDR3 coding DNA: TGTGCCAGCAGCCCACGGTACTCTGGGGCCAACGTCCTGACTTTC. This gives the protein CASSPRYSGANVLTF.

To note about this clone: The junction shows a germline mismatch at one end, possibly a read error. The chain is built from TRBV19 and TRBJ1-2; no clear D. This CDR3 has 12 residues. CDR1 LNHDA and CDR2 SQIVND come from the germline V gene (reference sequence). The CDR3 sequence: CASSILGNGCTF. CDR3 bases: TGTGCCAGTAGCATACTCGGGAATGGCTGCACCTTC.

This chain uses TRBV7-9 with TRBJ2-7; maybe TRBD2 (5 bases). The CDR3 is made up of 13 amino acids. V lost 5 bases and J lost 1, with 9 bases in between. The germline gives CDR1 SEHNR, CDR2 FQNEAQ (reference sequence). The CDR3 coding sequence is TGTGCCAGCAGCCCCAGAGGGTCCTACGAGCAGTACTTC. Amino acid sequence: CASSPRGSYEQYF.

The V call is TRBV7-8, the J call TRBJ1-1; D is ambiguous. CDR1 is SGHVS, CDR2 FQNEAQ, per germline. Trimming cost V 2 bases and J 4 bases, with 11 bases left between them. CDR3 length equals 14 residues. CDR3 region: CASSLLLGITEAFF. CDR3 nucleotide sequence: TGTGCCAGCAGCTTATTACTAGGGATCACTGAAGCTTTCTTT.

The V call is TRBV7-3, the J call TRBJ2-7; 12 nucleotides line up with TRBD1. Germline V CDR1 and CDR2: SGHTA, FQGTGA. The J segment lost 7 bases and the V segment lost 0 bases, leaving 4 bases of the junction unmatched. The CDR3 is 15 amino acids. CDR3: CASSLTGQGANEQYF. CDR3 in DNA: TGTGCCAGCAGCTTAACGGGACAGGGGGCGAATGAGCAGTACTTC.

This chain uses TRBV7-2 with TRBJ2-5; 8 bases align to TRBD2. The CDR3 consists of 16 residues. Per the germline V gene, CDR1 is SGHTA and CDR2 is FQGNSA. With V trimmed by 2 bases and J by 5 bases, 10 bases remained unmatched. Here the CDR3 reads CASSLRTSLRRETQYF. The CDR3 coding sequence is TGTGCCAGCAGCTTAAGGACTAGCCTAAGAAGGGAGACCCAGTACTTC. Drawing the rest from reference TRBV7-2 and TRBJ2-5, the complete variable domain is GAGVSQSPSNKVTEKGKDVELRCDPISGHTALYWYRQSLGQGLEFLIYFQGNSAPDKSGLPSDRFSAERTGGSVSTLTIQRTQQEDSAVYLCASSLRTSLRRETQYFGPGTRLLVL.

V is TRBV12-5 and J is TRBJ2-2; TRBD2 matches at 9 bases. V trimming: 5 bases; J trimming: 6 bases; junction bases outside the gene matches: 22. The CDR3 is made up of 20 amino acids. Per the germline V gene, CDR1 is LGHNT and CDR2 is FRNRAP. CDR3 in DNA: TGTGCTAGTGGTCCTGGACTTGGACAGTCCCATCTAGCGGGATCCGGGGAGCTGTTTTTT. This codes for CASGPGLGQSHLAGSGELFF.

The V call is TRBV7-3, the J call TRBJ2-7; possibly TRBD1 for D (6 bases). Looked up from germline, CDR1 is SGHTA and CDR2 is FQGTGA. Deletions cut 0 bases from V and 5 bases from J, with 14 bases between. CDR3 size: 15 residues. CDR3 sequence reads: CASSLTPTGYDEQYF. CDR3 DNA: TGTGCCAGCAGCTTAACTCCCACAGGGTACGACGAGCAGTACTTC.

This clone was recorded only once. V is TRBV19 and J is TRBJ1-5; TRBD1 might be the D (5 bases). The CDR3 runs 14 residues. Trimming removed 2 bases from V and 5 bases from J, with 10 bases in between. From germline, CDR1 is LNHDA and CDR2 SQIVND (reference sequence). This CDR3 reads CASSIQTGDQPQHF. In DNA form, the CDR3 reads TGTGCCAGTAGTATACAGACGGGGGATCAGCCCCAGCATTTT.

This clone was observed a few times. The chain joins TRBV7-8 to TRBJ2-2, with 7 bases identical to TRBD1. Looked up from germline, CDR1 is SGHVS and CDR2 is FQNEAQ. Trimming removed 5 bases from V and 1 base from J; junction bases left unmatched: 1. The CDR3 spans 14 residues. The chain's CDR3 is CASSGQVNTGELFF. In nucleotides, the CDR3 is TGTGCCAGCAGCGGACAGGTGAACACCGGGGAGCTGTTTTTT.

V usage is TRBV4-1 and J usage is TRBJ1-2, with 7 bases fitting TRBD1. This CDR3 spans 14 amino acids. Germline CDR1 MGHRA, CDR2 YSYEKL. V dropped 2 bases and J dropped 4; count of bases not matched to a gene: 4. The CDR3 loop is CASSQPGTAYGYTF. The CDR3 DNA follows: TGCGCCAGCAGCCAACCTGGGACAGCCTATGGCTACACCTTC.

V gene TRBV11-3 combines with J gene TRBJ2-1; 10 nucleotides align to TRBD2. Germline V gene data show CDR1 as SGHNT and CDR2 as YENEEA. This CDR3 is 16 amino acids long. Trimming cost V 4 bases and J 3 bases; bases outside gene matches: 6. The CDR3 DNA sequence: TGTGCCAGCAGCTCCCGGACTAGCGGTCACTACAATGAGCAGTTCTTC. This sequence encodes CASSSRTSGHYNEQFF.

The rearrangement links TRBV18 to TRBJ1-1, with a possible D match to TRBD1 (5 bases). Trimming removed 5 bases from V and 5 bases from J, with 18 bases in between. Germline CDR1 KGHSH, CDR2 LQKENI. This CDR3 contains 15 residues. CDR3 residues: CASSDSDASVTEAFF. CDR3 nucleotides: TGTGCCAGCTCAGACAGTGATGCTTCGGTTACTGAAGCTTTCTTT.

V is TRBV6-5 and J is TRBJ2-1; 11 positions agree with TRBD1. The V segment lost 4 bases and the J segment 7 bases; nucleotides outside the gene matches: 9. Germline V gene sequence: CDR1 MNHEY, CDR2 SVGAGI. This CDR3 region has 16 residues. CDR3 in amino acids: CASSSRTGGSVNEQFF. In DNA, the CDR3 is TGTGCCAGCAGTTCGAGGACAGGGGGCTCCGTAAATGAGCAGTTCTTC.

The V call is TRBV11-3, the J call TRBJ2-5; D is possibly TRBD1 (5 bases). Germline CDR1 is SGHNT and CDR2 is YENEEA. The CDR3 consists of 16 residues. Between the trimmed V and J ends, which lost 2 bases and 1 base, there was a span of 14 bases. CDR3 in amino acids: CASSLSQGKPQETQYF. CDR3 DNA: TGTGCCAGCAGCTTAAGCCAGGGTAAACCCCAAGAGACCCAGTACTTC.